This T cell receptor beta chain comes out of a study of T cells and copy number aberrations in small-cell lung cancer. This clone was found a few times. The repertoire was sequenced with immunoSEQ multiplex PCR; TCRdb's copy has only in-frame clones and lacks some. The sample has 3,000 or so clones; approximately 90% are singletons. The V end lost 2 bases, the J end lost 10 bases, and 10 bases lay between the germline ends. Per the germline V gene, CDR1 is SGDLS and CDR2 is YYNGEE. The CDR3 spans 12 residues. This TCR derives from a man aged 45-65 years with small cell lung cancer. This chain links TRBV9 with TRBJ2-1; TRBD2 is a possible D gene (6 bases). Material for sequencing was normal tissue next to the tumor. The CDR3 protein is CASSVRGGEQFF. In DNA form, the CDR3 reads TGTGCCAGCAGCGTCCGGGGAGGCGAGCAGTTCTTC.